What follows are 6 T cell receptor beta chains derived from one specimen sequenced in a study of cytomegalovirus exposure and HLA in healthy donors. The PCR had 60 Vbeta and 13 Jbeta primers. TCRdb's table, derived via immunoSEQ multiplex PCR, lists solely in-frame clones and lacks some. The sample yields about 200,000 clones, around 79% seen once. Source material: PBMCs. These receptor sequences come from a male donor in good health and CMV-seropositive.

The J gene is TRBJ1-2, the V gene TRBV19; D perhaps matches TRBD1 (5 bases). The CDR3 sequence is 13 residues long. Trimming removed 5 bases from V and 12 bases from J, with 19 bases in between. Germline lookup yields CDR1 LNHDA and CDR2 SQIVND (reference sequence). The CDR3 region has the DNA TGTGCCAGTAGTCCTGGACAAAGGCGCGGGGACACCTTC. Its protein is CASSPGQRRGDTF.

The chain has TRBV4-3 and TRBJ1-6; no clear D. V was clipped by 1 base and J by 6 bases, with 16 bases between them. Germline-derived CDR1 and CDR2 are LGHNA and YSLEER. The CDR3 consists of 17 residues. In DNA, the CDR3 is TGCGCCAGCAGCCAAGTGGTACAGCTCCGTTCTAATTCACCCCTCCACTTT. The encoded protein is CASSQVVQLRSNSPLHF.

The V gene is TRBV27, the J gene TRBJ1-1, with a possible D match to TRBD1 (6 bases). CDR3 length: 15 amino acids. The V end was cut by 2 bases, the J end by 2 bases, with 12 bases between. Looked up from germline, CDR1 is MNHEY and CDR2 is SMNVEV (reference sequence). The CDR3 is CASSLGQGLNTEAFF. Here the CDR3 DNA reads TGTGCCAGCAGTTTAGGGCAGGGGCTTAACACTGAAGCTTTCTTT.

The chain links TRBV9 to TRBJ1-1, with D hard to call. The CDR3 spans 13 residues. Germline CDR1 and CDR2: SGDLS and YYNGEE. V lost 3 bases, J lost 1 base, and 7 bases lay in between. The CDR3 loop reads CASSGTWNTEAFF. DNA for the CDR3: TGTGCCAGCAGCGGAACATGGAACACTGAAGCTTTCTTT.

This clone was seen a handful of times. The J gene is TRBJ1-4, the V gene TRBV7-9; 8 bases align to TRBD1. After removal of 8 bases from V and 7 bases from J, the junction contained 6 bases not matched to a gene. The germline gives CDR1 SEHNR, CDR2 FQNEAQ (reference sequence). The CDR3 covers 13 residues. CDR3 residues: CASGGQGGEKLFF. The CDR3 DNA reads TGTGCCAGCGGTGGACAGGGAGGTGAAAAACTGTTTTTT.

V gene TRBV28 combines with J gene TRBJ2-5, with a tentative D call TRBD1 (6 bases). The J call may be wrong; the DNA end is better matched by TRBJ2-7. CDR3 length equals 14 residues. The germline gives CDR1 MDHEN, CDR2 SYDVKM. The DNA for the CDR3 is TGTGCCAGCAGTCCCTGGGACATCTCCTACGAGCAGTACTTC. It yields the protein CASSPWDISYEQYF.